This T cell receptor (beta chain) was retrieved from a study of response to subunit inactivated influenza vaccine. A few counts support this clonotype. MiXCR was run by TCRdb on the RT-PCR reads, yielding one entry per CDR3 protein. The sample holds roughly 550,000 distinct CDR3 sequences, 20% to 25% seen once. V lost 5 bases and J lost 0; bases outside the gene matches: 4. CDR3 length: 14 residues. Germline CDR1 SGHAT, CDR2 FQNNGV. The same data also went into a second study, on T cells expressing NK-cell markers. That study adds: Scientists made TCR beta cDNA using 5'RACE template switching with UMIs. In several experiments, an anti-gamma-delta TCR antibody restricted sorting to alpha-beta TCR T cells. In more than 5 donors, dominant CD3+CD56+NKG2C+ clonotypes ranked among the top 10 CD8+ clonotypes. In a handful of donors, these clonotypes also led the CD3+CD56-NKG2C+ fraction. HCMV specificity of expanded NKG2C+ T cell clones remained unclear.

Sequencing used CD4+ T cells sorted from PBMCs, obtained roughly 12 days after vaccination. The chain combines TRBV11-2 with TRBJ2-7; 7 bases match TRBD1. The TCR comes from a man aged 45-60 years who received an inactivated influenza vaccine. CDR3 sequence reads: CASSQDRTSYEQYF. Here the CDR3 DNA reads TGTGCCAGCAGCCAGGACAGGACCTCCTACGAGCAGTACTTC.